The next 14 T cell receptor beta chains were all read from a single sample in a study of shared clonotypes between healthy human individuals. The data were produced by immunoSEQ multiplex PCR, yet TCRdb's version contains in-frame clones alone and is incomplete. The sample records fewer than 700,000 clones, around 80% being singletons. Sequencing was performed on PBMCs. The receptors shown here come from a woman aged 40 to 49 in good health. Some clones in this sample may be carry-over from other donors' samples.

This clone appeared a single time. This chain connects TRBV5-4 to TRBJ2-3, with TRBD2 as a possible D gene (6 bases). The germline gives CDR1 SGHNT, CDR2 YYREEE (reference sequence). V lost 1 base to trimming and J lost 2 bases, with 11 bases between them. The CDR3 totals 15 residues. CDR3 nucleotides: TGTGCCAGCAGCTTGTCGCGGGGTTACACAGATACGCAGTATTTT. As protein: CASSLSRGYTDTQYF. The full variable domain, rest sourced from reference TRBV5-4 and TRBJ2-3, is ETGVTQSPTHLIKTRGQQVTLRCSSQSGHNTVSWYQQALGQGPQFIFQYYREEENGRGNFPPRFSGLQFPNYSSELNVNALELDDSALYLCASSLSRGYTDTQYFGPGTRLTVL.

Ten or more counts support this clone. The identical CDR3 is also encoded by other nucleotide sequences in the sample. The CDR3 sequence is CAWRAGVNTGELFF. The CDR3 DNA sequence: TGTGCCTGGAGAGCCGGTGTAAACACCGGGGAGCTGTTTTTT. The gene calls are TRBV30 and TRBJ2-2; D remains ambiguous. CDR3 length: 14 amino acids. The ends were cut back, 3 bases at V and 2 bases at J, with 10 bases in the middle. The germline V gene encodes CDR1 GTSNPN and CDR2 SVGIG (reference sequence).

This sequence joins TRBV11-2 and TRBJ1-1; a weak D match, TRBD1 (5 bases). This CDR3 has 15 residues. Germline-derived CDR1 and CDR2 are SGHAT and FQNNGV. Deletions cut 7 bases from V and 3 bases from J, with 18 bases between. CDR3 sequence (DNA): TGTGCCAGCACCCGGCCGGGGCAGATCTACACTGAAGCTTTCTTT. This encodes CASTRPGQIYTEAFF.

This clone was detected only a few times. The rearrangement uses TRBV19 and TRBJ2-5; TRBD2 aligns across 13 bases. This CDR3 is built from 15 residues. Germline V gene lookup returns CDR1 LNHDA and CDR2 SQIVND (reference sequence). Trimming removed 6 bases from V and 2 bases from J; junction bases left unmatched: 3. The CDR3 here is CASRRTSGGQETQYF. The CDR3 DNA follows: TGTGCCAGTAGAAGGACTAGCGGGGGACAAGAGACCCAGTACTTC.

This clone was found a few times. CDR3 loop: CASSPNTGGYEQYF. In DNA, the CDR3 is TGTGCCAGCTCACCAAACACAGGCGGTTACGAGCAGTACTTC. V is TRBV18 and J is TRBJ2-7, with TRBD1 as a possible D gene (5 bases). Looked up from germline, CDR1 is KGHSH and CDR2 is LQKENI. The CDR3 contains 14 residues. The V end lost 2 bases, the J end lost 4 bases, and 12 bases lay between the germline ends.

The rearrangement links TRBV7-6 to TRBJ2-3; 9 bases align to TRBD1. Germline loops: CDR1 SGHVS, CDR2 FNYEAQ. CDR3 size: 14 residues. The V and J ends lost 5 bases and 3 bases, in that order; junction bases with no gene match: 3. The CDR3 DNA reads as TGTGCCAGCAGCCCGACAGGGGGGACAGATACGCAGTATTTT. Its translation: CASSPTGGTDTQYF.

A remark on this clone: A read error is likely here: a far larger clone is one base away. Other DNA sequences in this sample translate to the same CDR3. The chain links TRBV5-4 to TRBJ2-7; tentative D call: TRBD2 (6 bases). Germline-derived CDR1 and CDR2 are SGHNT and YYREEE (reference sequence). The CDR3 length is 17 residues. The ends were cut back, 0 bases at V and 2 bases at J, with 18 bases in the middle. CDR3 region: CASSLGGVGGNPYEQYF. The CDR3 bases are TGTGCCAGCAGCTTGGGTGGCGTTGGGGGGAACCCCTACGAGCAGTACTTC. Supplemented by reference TRBV5-4 and TRBJ2-7, the full variable domain reads ETGVTQSPTHLIKTRGQQVTLRCSSQSGHNTVSWYQQALGQGPQFIFQYYREEENGRGNFPPRFSGLQFPNYSSELNVNALELDDSALYLCASSLGGVGGNPYEQYFGPGTRLTVT.

The chain employs TRBV28 and TRBJ1-4; D gene unclear. This CDR3 comprises 15 residues. The V and J ends lost 6 bases and 7 bases respectively, with 18 bases between them. CDR1 is MDHEN, CDR2 SYDVKM, per germline. DNA for the CDR3: TGTGCCAGCAGATCCACGAATTTGGTGGGTGAAAAACTGTTTTTT. This encodes CASRSTNLVGEKLFF.

Comments on this clone: The likely explanation is a read error, given a far larger clone one base away. The CDR3 does not end in the conserved phenylalanine or tryptophan, so this is likely a read error. The same CDR3 is also encoded by other DNA sequences in this sample. The rearrangement joins TRBV29-1 to TRBJ2-7; D uncertain. Germline CDR1 and CDR2: SQVTM and ANQGSEA. This CDR3 has 12 residues. V was shortened by 4 bases and J by 4 bases, with 11 bases between the two germline ends. The CDR3 protein is CSVAAHGYEQYL. The CDR3 coding sequence is TGCAGCGTTGCGGCCCACGGTTACGAGCAGTACCTC.

This clone was seen ten or more times. The sample contains more than one DNA sequence encoding this CDR3. The chain employs TRBV7-9 and TRBJ2-4, with unresolved D. CDR1 and CDR2 from the germline V gene are SEHNR and FQNEAQ (reference sequence). The V end was cut by 1 base, the J end by 11 bases, with 6 bases between. CDR3 length equals 11 residues. CDR3 nucleotides: TGTGCCAGCAGCTTAGGAGCAGTTCAGTACTTC. Translation gives CASSLGAVQYF.

This clone was seen only a few times. The J gene is TRBJ1-1, the V gene TRBV29-1; D gene uncertain. The V end lost 2 bases, the J end lost 3 bases, and 10 bases lay between the germline ends. CDR3 length: 13 residues. The germline V gene has CDR1 SQVTM and CDR2 ANQGSEA. The DNA for the CDR3 is TGCAGCGTTGAATCCGACATTTACACTGAAGCTTTCTTT. It encodes CSVESDIYTEAFF.

This chain uses TRBV5-1 with TRBJ2-1; 14 bases match TRBD2. Germline values: CDR1 SGHRS, CDR2 YFSETQ. Losses at the gene ends were 0 bases for V and 8 bases for J; bases not matched to a gene: 10. CDR3 size: 18 residues. The CDR3 DNA sequence: TGCGCCAGCAGCTTGGGGACTAGCGGGAGGCCGTTGGTGGATGAGCAGTTCTTC. The encoded protein is CASSLGTSGRPLVDEQFF.

The J gene is TRBJ2-3, the V gene TRBV7-2; a possible D gene is TRBD2 (5 bases). Germline assignment: CDR1 SGHTA and CDR2 FQGNSA. The CDR3 extends over 14 amino acids. Deletions cut 7 bases from V and 4 bases from J, with 15 bases between. In DNA form, the CDR3 reads TGTGCCAGCAAGATCGGAGGTAGTCCAGATACGCAGTATTTT. This sequence encodes CASKIGGSPDTQYF.

The chain links TRBV7-6 to TRBJ2-5, with a possible D match to TRBD2 (6 bases). CDR1 and CDR2 (germline): SGHVS, FNYEAQ. V was clipped by 5 bases and J by 5 bases, with 12 bases between them. The CDR3 covers 13 residues. Here the CDR3 reads CASSPGVQETQYF. The CDR3 DNA sequence: TGTGCCAGCAGCCCGGGAGTGCAGGAGACCCAGTACTTC.